This T cell receptor (beta chain) was captured in a study of T-cell memory formation after mild COVID-19. Study results and limitations: CD4+ bias marked clones expanding day 15 to 37, unlike balanced contracting clones.

This clonotype was counted a few times. The target antigen is unknown. TCRdb passed the 5' RACE reads through MiXCR, listing each CDR3 protein once. The repertoire holds about 150,000 distinct CDR3 sequences, with around a third as singletons. The CDR3 covers 16 residues. Germline CDR1 and CDR2: SEHNR and FQNEAQ (reference sequence). J gave up 0 bases and V 4 bases, and 7 bases lay outside the gene matches. This clonotype originated in an adult woman who had mild COVID-19 (a few samples of this study predate the infection). Cell type and time point are not known. Input material: PBMCs or a T cell subset sorted from them (not recorded which). V usage is TRBV7-9 and J usage is TRBJ2-3, with 7 bases matching TRBD1. This chain's CDR3 is CASSWGTASSTDTQYF. As DNA, the CDR3 is TGTGCCAGCAGCTGGGGGACAGCCTCTAGCACAGATACGCAGTATTTT.